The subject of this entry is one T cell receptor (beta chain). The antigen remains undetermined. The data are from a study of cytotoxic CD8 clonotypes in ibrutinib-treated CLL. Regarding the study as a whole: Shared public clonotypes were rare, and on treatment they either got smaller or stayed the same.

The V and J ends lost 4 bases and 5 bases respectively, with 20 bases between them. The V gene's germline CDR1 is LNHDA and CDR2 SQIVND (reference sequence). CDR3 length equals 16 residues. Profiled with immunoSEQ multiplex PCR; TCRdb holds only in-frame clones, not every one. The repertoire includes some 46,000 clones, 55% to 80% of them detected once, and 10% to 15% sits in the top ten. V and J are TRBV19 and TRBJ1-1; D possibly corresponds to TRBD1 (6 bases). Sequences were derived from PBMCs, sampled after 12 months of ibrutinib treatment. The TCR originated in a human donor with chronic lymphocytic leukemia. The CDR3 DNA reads TGTGCCAGTAGTACCCCTCCGGGGGCTCCGATGACTGAAGCTTTCTTT. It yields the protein CASSTPPGAPMTEAFF.